This record concerns one TCR beta chain sequence. Looked up from germline, CDR1 is SNHLY and CDR2 is FYNNEI. CDR3 size: 15 residues. V was trimmed by 2 bases and J by 4 bases, leaving 12 bases between them. This sample is part of a study of blood T cell repertoires in COVID-19. Turning to the study itself: The United States, Italy and Spain provided the acute and convalescent COVID-19 samples. PBMCs, B-cell-depleted T cells, or T cells were the source of the cDNA or gDNA that made up the material.

In the source study's methods: Reference gene primer amplification gave estimated nucleated cell counts. Clones were read by immunoSEQ multiplex PCR, and TCRdb kept only the in-frame ones, dropping some. V, J and clone size are taken as reported in that table, and D and trimming were inferred from the DNA itself. This sample carries just over 150,000 clones, 85% of them seen once, and the ten largest clones take 3% to 4%. This receptor was identified in a human donor with acute or convalescent COVID-19. The donor label of this sample is uncertain. Sequencing was carried out using peripheral blood. The rearrangement uses TRBV2 and TRBJ1-3, with a weak D call TRBD1 (5 bases). This CDR3 reads CASSEFGGRGNTIYF. Written as DNA, the CDR3 is TGTGCCAGCAGTGAATTCGGGGGTCGGGGAAACACCATATATTTT. Supplemented by reference TRBV2 and TRBJ1-3, the full variable domain reads EPEVTQTPSHQVTQMGQEVILRCVPISNHLYFYWYRQILGQKVEFLVSFYNNEISEKSEIFDDQFSVERPDGSNFTLKIRSTKLEDSAMYFCASSEFGGRGNTIYFGEGSWLTVV.